This TCR beta chain was obtained from a study of T-cell reconstitution after alpha-beta-depleted transplantation in children. This CDR3 has 13 amino acids. V was trimmed by 8 bases and J by 0 bases, leaving 7 bases between them. Germline V gene lookup returns CDR1 SEHNR and CDR2 FQNEAQ (reference sequence). This clonotype was detected a few times. Construction of the TCRbeta library involved unique molecular identifiers. TCRdb reprocessed the PCR reads with MiXCR, giving one entry per CDR3 protein. The top ten hold 1.1% of the sample, which has hundreds of thousands of distinct CDR3 sequences, 16% seen once.

V usage is TRBV7-9 and J usage is TRBJ1-4, with D hard to call. The TCR was taken from a human donor who donated a stem cell graft to a child with acute myeloid leukemia. This sample comprised PBMCs from the stem cell graft donor, obtained from the stem cell graft. The CDR3 loop is CASRRTTNEKLFF. The CDR3 DNA sequence: TGTGCCAGCCGGCGGACAACTAATGAAAAACTGTTTTTT. The full variable domain, completed using reference TRBV7-9 and TRBJ1-4, is DTGVSQNPRHKITKRGQNVTFRCDPISEHNRLYWYRQTLGQGPEFLTYFQNEAQLEKSRLLSDRFSAERPKGSFSTLEIQRTEQGDSAMYLCASRRTTNEKLFFGSGTQLSVL.